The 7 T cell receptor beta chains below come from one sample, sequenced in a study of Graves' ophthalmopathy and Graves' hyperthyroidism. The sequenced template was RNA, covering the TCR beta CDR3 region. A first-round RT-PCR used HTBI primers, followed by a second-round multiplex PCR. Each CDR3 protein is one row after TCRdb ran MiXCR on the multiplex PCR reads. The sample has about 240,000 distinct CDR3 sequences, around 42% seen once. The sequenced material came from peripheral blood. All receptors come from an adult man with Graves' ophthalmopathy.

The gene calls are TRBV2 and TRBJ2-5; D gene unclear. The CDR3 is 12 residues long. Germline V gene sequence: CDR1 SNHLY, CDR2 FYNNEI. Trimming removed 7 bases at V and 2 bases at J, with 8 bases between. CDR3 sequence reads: CASTQRQETQYF. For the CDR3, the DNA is TGTGCCAGCACCCAGAGGCAAGAGACCCAGTACTTC.

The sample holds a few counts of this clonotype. The CDR3 loop is CAWSVAGNTIYF. The CDR3 coding sequence is TGTGCCTGGAGTGTAGCTGGAAACACCATATATTTT. The chain couples TRBV30 to TRBJ1-3; D remains unclear. Trimming took off 0 bases at V and 2 bases at J, with 2 bases between the two ends. This CDR3 region has 12 residues. Germline values: CDR1 GTSNPN, CDR2 SVGIG (reference sequence).

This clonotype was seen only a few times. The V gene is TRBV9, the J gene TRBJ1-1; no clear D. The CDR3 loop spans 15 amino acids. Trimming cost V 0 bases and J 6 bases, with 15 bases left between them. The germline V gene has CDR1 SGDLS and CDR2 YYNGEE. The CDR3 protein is CASSVVGDARAEAFF. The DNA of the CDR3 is TGTGCCAGCAGCGTAGTAGGAGACGCTAGGGCTGAAGCTTTCTTT.

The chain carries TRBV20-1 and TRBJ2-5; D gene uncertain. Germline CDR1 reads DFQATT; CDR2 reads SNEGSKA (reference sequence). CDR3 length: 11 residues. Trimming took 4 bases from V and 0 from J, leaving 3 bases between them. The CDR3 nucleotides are TGCAGTGCTAACTACCAAGAGACCCAGTACTTC. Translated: CSANYQETQYF.

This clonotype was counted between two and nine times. The CDR3 DNA sequence: TGTGCCAGCAGGGGCGGAGGGACTAACTATGGCTACACCTTC. As protein: CASRGGGTNYGYTF. The chain employs TRBV9 and TRBJ1-2; the D is unclear. This CDR3 contains 14 residues. From germline, CDR1 is SGDLS and CDR2 YYNGEE. V was trimmed by 5 bases and J by 0 bases, leaving 11 bases between them.

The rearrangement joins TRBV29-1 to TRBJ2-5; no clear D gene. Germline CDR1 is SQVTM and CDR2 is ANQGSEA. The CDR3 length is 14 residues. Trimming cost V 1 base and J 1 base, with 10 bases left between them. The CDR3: CSVEGWQLQETQYF. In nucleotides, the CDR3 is TGCAGCGTTGAAGGGTGGCAGCTCCAAGAGACCCAGTACTTC.

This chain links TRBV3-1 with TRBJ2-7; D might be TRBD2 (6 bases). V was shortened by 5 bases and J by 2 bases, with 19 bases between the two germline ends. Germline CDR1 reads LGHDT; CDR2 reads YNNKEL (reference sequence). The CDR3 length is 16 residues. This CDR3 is CASSFVLGGKAYEQYF. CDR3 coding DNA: TGTGCCAGCAGCTTTGTTTTGGGCGGGAAGGCCTACGAGCAGTACTTC.